The 2 T cell receptor beta chains given below trace back to one sample, sequenced in a study of regulatory T cells in long-lasting Graves disease. Arm-PCR of CDR3 regions and iRepertoire HTBI primers were the basis on which TCR beta libraries were built. MiXCR, run by TCRdb on the multiplex PCR reads, gives a single entry per CDR3 protein. Among around 510,000 distinct CDR3 sequences listed, less than 25% were seen once. Time point: persistent/refractory GD, antithyroid drugs over 5 years with positive TRAb. The TCR library used RNA extracted from PBMCs. The input for sequencing was peripheral blood mononuclear cells (PBMCs), taken when the disease was refractory, from a patient treated with antithyroid drugs. The receptor set was obtained from a female donor with Graves disease.

This clonotype has a handful of counts. The chain couples TRBV6-5 to TRBJ2-1; a possible D gene is TRBD1 (6 bases). This CDR3 has 17 amino acids. Germline V gene lookup returns CDR1 MNHEY and CDR2 SVGAGI. V was shortened by 0 bases and J by 3 bases, with 15 bases between the two germline ends. The CDR3 region has the DNA TGTGCCAGCAGTTACTCGACGGTACAGGGATTCTACAATGAGCAGTTCTTC. Residues: CASSYSTVQGFYNEQFF.

V gene TRBV20-1 combines with J gene TRBJ2-1; 8 bases match TRBD2. The CDR3 extends over 14 amino acids. Per germline, CDR1 DFQATT and CDR2 SNEGSKA (reference sequence). J was trimmed by 5 bases and V by 6 bases; bases with no gene match: 9. CDR3 sequence reads: CSAQRLAIHNEQFF. The CDR3 DNA reads as TGCAGTGCCCAGCGACTAGCGATTCACAATGAGCAGTTCTTC.